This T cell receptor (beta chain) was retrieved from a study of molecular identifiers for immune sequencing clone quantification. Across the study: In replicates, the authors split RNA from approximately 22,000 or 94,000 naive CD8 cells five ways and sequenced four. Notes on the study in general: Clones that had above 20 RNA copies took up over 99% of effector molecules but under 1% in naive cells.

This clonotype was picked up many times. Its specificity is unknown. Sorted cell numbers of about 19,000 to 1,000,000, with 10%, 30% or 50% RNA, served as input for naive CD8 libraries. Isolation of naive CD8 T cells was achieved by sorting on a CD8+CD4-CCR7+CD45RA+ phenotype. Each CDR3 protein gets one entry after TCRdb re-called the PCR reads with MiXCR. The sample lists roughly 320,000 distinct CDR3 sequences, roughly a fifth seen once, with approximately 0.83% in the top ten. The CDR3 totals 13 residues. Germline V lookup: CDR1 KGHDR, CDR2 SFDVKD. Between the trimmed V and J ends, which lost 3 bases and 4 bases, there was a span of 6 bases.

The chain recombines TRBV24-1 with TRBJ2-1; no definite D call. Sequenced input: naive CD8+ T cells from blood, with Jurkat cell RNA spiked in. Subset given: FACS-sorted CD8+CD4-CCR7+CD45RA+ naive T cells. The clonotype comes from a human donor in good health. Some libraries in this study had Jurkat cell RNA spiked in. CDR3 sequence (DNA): TGTGCCACCAGTGATGCGGAGTACAATGAGCAGTTCTTC. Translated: CATSDAEYNEQFF.